The present T cell receptor beta chain was sequenced within a study of cytomegalovirus exposure and HLA in healthy donors. Overall study findings and caveats: Among CMV-associated TCR beta chains, most appeared HLA-restricted in a later analysis. It was shown in a later analysis that HLA-associated TCR beta chains were more clonally expanded than other, equally common chains. A later analysis linked about 17,000 TCR beta sequences to HLA alleles at 0.05 false discovery rate.

CDR3 length: 16 amino acids. The germline V gene encodes CDR1 SGHAT and CDR2 FQNNGV. J was trimmed by 5 bases and V by 5 bases; bases with no gene match: 9. Amplification used 60 Vbeta primers and 13 Jbeta primers. Only in-frame clones appear in the TCRdb table, and some are missing; sequencing was by immunoSEQ multiplex PCR. This sample has 200,000 or so clones, with just under 80% found just once. Note on this clone: The antigen is not known.

This sequence was found in a woman aged 30 to 39 in good health and CMV-seropositive. The chain couples TRBV11-2 to TRBJ2-5; 12 nucleotides match TRBD1. Sequencing was performed on PBMCs. In DNA form, the CDR3 reads TGTGCCAGCAGCCTTGTAGGGACAGGGGGCGCCGAGACCCAGTACTTC. Translation gives CASSLVGTGGAETQYF.